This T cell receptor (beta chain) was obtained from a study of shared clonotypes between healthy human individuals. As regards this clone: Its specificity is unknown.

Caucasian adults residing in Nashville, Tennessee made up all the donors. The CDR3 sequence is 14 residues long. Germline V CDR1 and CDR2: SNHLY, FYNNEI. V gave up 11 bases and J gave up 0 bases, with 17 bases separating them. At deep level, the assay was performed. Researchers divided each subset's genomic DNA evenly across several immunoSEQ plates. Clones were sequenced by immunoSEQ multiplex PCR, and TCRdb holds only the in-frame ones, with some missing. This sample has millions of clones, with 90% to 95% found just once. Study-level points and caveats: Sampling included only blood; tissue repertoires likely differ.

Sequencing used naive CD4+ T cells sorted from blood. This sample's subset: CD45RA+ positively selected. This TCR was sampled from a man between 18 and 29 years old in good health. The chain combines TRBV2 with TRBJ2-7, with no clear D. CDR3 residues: CAGQTGQSSYEQYF. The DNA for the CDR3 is TGTGCCGGTCAGACCGGGCAAAGCTCCTACGAGCAGTACTTC.